Shown below are 27 T cell receptor beta chains from a single sample sequenced in a study of T cells in Graves' hyperthyroidism and ophthalmopathy. Researchers took RNA transcripts and amplified the TCR beta CDR3 regions from them. HTBI primers were used for first-round RT-PCR of the TCR CDR3. A single record per CDR3 protein comes from TCRdb applying MiXCR to the multiplex PCR reads. This table has approximately 560,000 distinct CDR3 sequences, around 42% appearing once. The material sequenced was peripheral blood or thyroid tissue (not recorded which). These receptors originate from a woman younger than 30 with Graves' hyperthyroidism.

The chain carries TRBV7-2 and TRBJ2-2; D gene uncertain. CDR1 and CDR2 from the germline V gene are SGHTA and FQGNSA. V gave up 5 bases and J gave up 8 bases, with 12 bases separating them. The CDR3 covers 13 residues. Here the CDR3 reads CASSQEGPGELFF. The CDR3 DNA reads as TGTGCCAGCAGCCAAGAAGGCCCAGGGGAGCTGTTTTTT.

Here the CDR3 reads CASSEALRRGNSPLHF. In DNA, the CDR3 is TGTGCCAGCAGTGAAGCGCTTCGGAGGGGCAATTCACCCCTCCACTTT. This chain links TRBV6-1 with TRBJ1-6, with D perhaps TRBD1 (5 bases). There are 16 residues in the CDR3. CDR1 and CDR2 from the germline V gene are MNHNS and SASEGT. Deletions cut 0 bases from V and 7 bases from J, with 13 bases between.

V is TRBV24-1 and J is TRBJ1-5, with 7 bases that match TRBD1. The CDR3 spans 13 residues. V lost 9 bases and J lost 4; bases outside the gene matches: 5. CDR1 is KGHDR, CDR2 SFDVKD, per germline. CDR3 nucleotides: TGTGCCACCTTCCGGGACAGAAATCAGCCCCAGCATTTT. Translated: CATFRDRNQPQHF.

This sequence joins TRBV9 and TRBJ2-2; D unresolved. The CDR3 totals 15 residues. V was cut by 3 bases and J by 3 bases, with 12 bases left in between. Per the germline V gene, CDR1 is SGDLS and CDR2 is YYNGEE. The DNA of the CDR3 is TGTGCCAGCAGCGCTAATAGGATGGACACCGGGGAGCTGTTTTTT. It codes for CASSANRMDTGELFF.

The chain carries TRBV11-1 and TRBJ2-7; D is possibly TRBD1 (5 bases). Germline loops: CDR1 SGHAT, CDR2 FQDESV (reference sequence). The CDR3 contains 15 residues. Trimming took 3 bases from V and 3 from J, leaving 15 bases between them. For the CDR3, the DNA is TGTGCCAGCAGCTTGGAAAGGGGAAAAGGCTACGAGCAGTACTTC. Protein sequence: CASSLERGKGYEQYF.

This clonotype has just a few counts. This chain links TRBV7-9 with TRBJ2-5; D might be TRBD1 (6 bases). Looked up from germline, CDR1 is SEHNR and CDR2 is FQNEAQ (reference sequence). Trimming shortened V by 5 bases and J by 2 bases, and 15 bases separated the two germline ends. The CDR3 runs 15 residues. Here the CDR3 reads CASSLQPGQQETQYF. For the CDR3, the DNA is TGTGCCAGCAGCCTCCAACCGGGACAACAAGAGACCCAGTACTTC.

V is TRBV7-2 and J is TRBJ1-5, with D uncertain. V was cut by 5 bases and J by 9 bases, with 14 bases left in between. Germline CDR1 is SGHTA and CDR2 is FQGNSA. This CDR3 contains 13 residues. The CDR3 reads CASSPPGRSPQHF. CDR3 in DNA: TGTGCCAGCAGCCCTCCGGGTAGATCGCCCCAGCATTTT.

As to this clonotype: At one end, the junction sequence differs from germline, possibly due to a read error. V and J are TRBV7-2 and TRBJ2-7, with TRBD1 matching 7 bases. The CDR3 runs 16 residues. Germline-derived CDR1 and CDR2 are SGHTA and FQGNSA. The CDR3 protein is CASSQGAGTVSYEQYF. The CDR3 region has the DNA TGCGCCAGCAGCCAAGGCGCCGGGACAGTCTCCTACGAGCAGTACTTC.

V usage is TRBV7-2 and J usage is TRBJ2-6, with 9 positions matching TRBD1. The V gene end was trimmed by 3 bases and the J gene end by 11 bases; junction bases not matched to a gene: 8. This CDR3 has 15 amino acids. The V gene's germline CDR1 is SGHTA and CDR2 FQGNSA. CDR3 sequence reads: CASSFMLGTGHVLTF. CDR3 in DNA: TGTGCCAGCAGCTTTATGCTCGGGACAGGGCACGTCCTGACTTTC.

This clonotype was recorded a few times. The CDR3 sequence: CASSSSWGIDGYTF. The CDR3 nucleotides read TGTGCCAGCAGTTCTTCCTGGGGAATCGATGGCTACACCTTC. The V call is TRBV12-3 or TRBV12-4, the J call TRBJ1-2; D ambiguous. The V gene lost 4 bases and the J gene lost 6 bases, with 15 bases spanning the gap. The CDR3 totals 14 residues.

The rearrangement joins TRBV24-1 to TRBJ2-7, with TRBD2 as a possible D gene (5 bases). The DNA end favors TRBJ2-1, so the J call may be wrong. Germline V CDR1 and CDR2: KGHDR, SFDVKD. CDR3 length: 13 amino acids. CDR3 residues: CATRTEGVDEQFF. In DNA, the CDR3 is TGTGCCACCAGAACCGAGGGCGTCGATGAGCAGTTCTTC.

This clonotype has a handful of counts. This rearrangement joins TRBV9 to TRBJ2-5; tentatively, D is TRBD1 (6 bases). This CDR3 comprises 15 residues. Germline values: CDR1 SGDLS, CDR2 YYNGEE. Trimming cost V 3 bases and J 4 bases, with 16 bases left between them. CDR3 sequence reads: CASSDQDRGGETQYF. The CDR3 DNA sequence: TGTGCCAGCAGCGACCAAGACCGAGGGGGAGAGACCCAGTACTTC.

This clonotype has a count of ten or more. The chain couples TRBV7-2 to TRBJ1-1; 9 bases match TRBD1. This CDR3 comprises 14 residues. Trimming cost V 5 bases and J 5 bases; bases outside gene matches: 6. Germline V CDR1 and CDR2: SGHTA, FQGNSA. CDR3 in DNA: TGTGCCAGCAGCCGCGGACAGGGGCGTACTGAAGCTTTCTTT. Protein product: CASSRGQGRTEAFF.

This clonotype was picked up a small number of times. V gene TRBV19 combines with J gene TRBJ2-7; D is uncertain. V was shortened by 8 bases and J by 6 bases, with 11 bases between the two germline ends. This CDR3 is built from 11 residues. The V gene's germline CDR1 is LNHDA and CDR2 SQIVND (reference sequence). The CDR3 sequence: CASQGRGEQYF. CDR3 nucleotides: TGTGCCAGTCAAGGTCGTGGCGAGCAGTACTTC.

This clonotype was seen at least ten times. The V gene is TRBV29-1, the J gene TRBJ2-7; 12 bases agree with TRBD1. The CDR3 sequence is 14 residues long. Germline V gives CDR1 SQVTM, CDR2 ANQGSEA. V gave up 6 bases and J gave up 3 bases; unmatched junction bases: 6. CDR3 in amino acids: CSVAGTGGFYEQYF. The DNA for the CDR3 is TGCAGCGTGGCCGGGACAGGGGGCTTCTACGAGCAGTACTTC.

V usage is TRBV7-2 and J usage is TRBJ2-7; 9 bases fit TRBD2. J gave up 1 base and V 5 bases, and 9 bases lay outside the gene matches. Germline values: CDR1 SGHTA, CDR2 FQGNSA. The CDR3 loop spans 16 amino acids. Here the CDR3 reads CASSPYQAGGSYEQYF. The CDR3 nucleotides read TGTGCCAGCAGCCCCTATCAAGCGGGAGGTTCCTACGAGCAGTACTTC.

The table lists this clonotype with many counts. The chain joins TRBV20-1 to TRBJ2-7, with D possibly being TRBD1 (5 bases). The ends were cut back, 0 bases at V and 2 bases at J, with 5 bases in the middle. The CDR3 contains 12 residues. Germline lookup yields CDR1 DFQATT and CDR2 SNEGSKA (reference sequence). The CDR3 reads CSAREQAYEQYF. DNA for the CDR3: TGCAGTGCTAGAGAACAGGCCTACGAGCAGTACTTC.

As DNA, the CDR3 is TGTGCCAGCAGTTCAGACGGGATAACTAATGAAAAACTGTTTTTT. It encodes CASSSDGITNEKLFF. The gene calls are TRBV7-9 and TRBJ1-4; D is uncertain. CDR3 size: 15 residues. V lost 6 bases and J lost 1, with 12 bases in between. Germline CDR1 and CDR2: SEHNR and FQNEAQ (reference sequence). The full variable domain, its missing parts supplied by reference TRBV7-9 and TRBJ1-4, is DTGVSQNPRHKITKRGQNVTFRCDPISEHNRLYWYRQTLGQGPEFLTYFQNEAQLEKSRLLSDRFSAERPKGSFSTLEIQRTEQGDSAMYLCASSSDGITNEKLFFGSGTQLSVL.

This clonotype was recorded once. The V and J genes are TRBV5-4 and TRBJ2-7, with a weak D call TRBD1 (6 bases). Trimming removed 4 bases at V and 3 bases at J, with 17 bases between. The germline V gene encodes CDR1 SGHNT and CDR2 YYREEE (reference sequence). CDR3 length: 15 residues. The CDR3 here is CASSQDRTEGYEQYF. DNA for the CDR3: TGTGCCAGCAGCCAAGATAGGACAGAGGGCTACGAGCAGTACTTC.

This clonotype was observed at least ten times. This rearrangement joins TRBV29-1 to TRBJ1-4; possibly TRBD1 for D (6 bases). V shed 4 bases and J shed 5 bases, with 17 bases lying between them. Germline V lookup: CDR1 SQVTM, CDR2 ANQGSEA. The CDR3 sequence is 15 residues long. CDR3 nucleotides: TGCAGCGTTGGAGGGGGTGGGACACAGAATGAAAAACTGTTTTTT. Encoded protein: CSVGGGGTQNEKLFF. Looking up the rest from reference TRBV29-1 and TRBJ1-4 gives the full variable domain: SAVISQKPSRDICQRGTSLTIQCQVDSQVTMMFWYRQQPGQSLTLIATANQGSEATYESGFVIDKFPISRPNLTFSTLTVSNMSPEDSSIYLCSVGGGGTQNEKLFFGSGTQLSVL.

The chain links TRBV5-4 to TRBJ1-2; the D gene is possibly TRBD1 (6 bases). V was trimmed by 0 bases and J by 2 bases, leaving 11 bases between them. This CDR3 has 15 amino acids. Germline assignment: CDR1 SGHNT and CDR2 YYREEE (reference sequence). The CDR3 here is CASSLGDRTNYGYTF. Here the CDR3 DNA reads TGTGCCAGCAGCTTGGGTGACAGGACAAACTATGGCTACACCTTC.

The rearrangement links TRBV29-1 to TRBJ2-6, with no clear D. The V gene's germline CDR1 is SQVTM and CDR2 ANQGSEA. This CDR3 contains 11 residues. Trimming removed 7 bases at V and 6 bases at J, with 7 bases between. The CDR3 reads CSARQANVLTF. CDR3 DNA sequence: TGCAGCGCTAGACAGGCCAACGTCCTGACTTTC.

The J gene is TRBJ1-4, the V gene TRBV24-1; D remains ambiguous. Trimming stripped 3 bases from V and 4 bases from J, with 5 bases between. The CDR3 totals 13 residues. Germline V gene data show CDR1 as KGHDR and CDR2 as SFDVKD. CDR3 nucleotides: TGTGCCACCAGTGATCAGGTTAATGAAAAACTGTTTTTT. Translation gives CATSDQVNEKLFF.

The chain joins TRBV19 to TRBJ1-3; possibly TRBD1 for D (6 bases). Germline values: CDR1 LNHDA, CDR2 SQIVND (reference sequence). V shed 4 bases and J shed 7 bases, with 17 bases lying between them. The CDR3 loop spans 15 amino acids. The CDR3 coding sequence is TGTGCCAGTAGTAGGGATTACAGGGTTGGGAACACCATATATTTT. Its protein is CASSRDYRVGNTIYF. The full variable domain, completed using reference TRBV19 and TRBJ1-3, is DGGITQSPKYLFRKEGQNVTLSCEQNLNHDAMYWYRQDPGQGLRLIYYSQIVNDFQKGDIAEGYSVSREKKESFPLTVTSAQKNPTAFYLCASSRDYRVGNTIYFGEGSWLTVV.

The chain employs TRBV7-9 and TRBJ2-2; the D is unclear. The CDR3 length is 16 residues. Germline assignment: CDR1 SEHNR and CDR2 FQNEAQ (reference sequence). Trimming stripped 0 bases from V and 6 bases from J, with 14 bases between. CDR3 sequence (DNA): TGTGCCAGCAGCTTAGCGGTGTCGAATGTCCCCGGGGAGCTGTTTTTT. Translated, it gives CASSLAVSNVPGELFF.

Comments on this clonotype: Without the conserved terminal phenylalanine or tryptophan, this CDR3 likely stems from a read error. Because the CDR3's place on the DNA is in doubt, the DNA is left out and the CDR3 is given as listed by TCRdb. The V call is TRBV2, the J call TRBJ2-7; the table calls TRBD2, which could not be checked here. The CDR3 is 8 amino acids in total, end residues counted. Germline V lookup: CDR1 SNHLY, CDR2 FYNNEI. Here the CDR3 reads CASSGLAG.

This clonotype occurred many times. This rearrangement joins TRBV29-1 to TRBJ1-1; D is ambiguous. There are 11 residues in the CDR3. The V gene's germline CDR1 is SQVTM and CDR2 ANQGSEA. V was shortened by 4 bases and J by 0 bases, with 3 bases between the two germline ends. CDR3 DNA: TGCAGCGTTGGGTTGAACACTGAAGCTTTCTTT. Translated, it gives CSVGLNTEAFF.